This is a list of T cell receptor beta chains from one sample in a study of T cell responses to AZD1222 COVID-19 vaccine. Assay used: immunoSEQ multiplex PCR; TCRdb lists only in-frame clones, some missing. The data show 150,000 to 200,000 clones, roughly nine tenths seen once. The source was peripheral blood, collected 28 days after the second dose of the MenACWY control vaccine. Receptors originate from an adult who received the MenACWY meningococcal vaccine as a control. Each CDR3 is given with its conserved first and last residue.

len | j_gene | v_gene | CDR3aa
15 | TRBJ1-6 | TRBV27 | CASRITQGYNSPLHF
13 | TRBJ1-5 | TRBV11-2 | CASSLVMDQPQHF
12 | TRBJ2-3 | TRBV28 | CSKGPEGDTQYF
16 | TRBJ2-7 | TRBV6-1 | CASSEGLDRAIYEQYF
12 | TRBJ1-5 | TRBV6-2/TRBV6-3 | CASSYGNQPQHF
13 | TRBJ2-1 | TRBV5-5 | CASSLGTGGEQFF
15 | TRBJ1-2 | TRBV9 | CASSEGDREWNGYTF
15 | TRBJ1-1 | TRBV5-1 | CASSLDGGGGTEAFF
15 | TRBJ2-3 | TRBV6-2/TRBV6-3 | CASSYSRGYTDTQYF
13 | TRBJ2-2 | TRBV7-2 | CASSKGFTGELFF
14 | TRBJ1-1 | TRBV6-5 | CASRIPGENTEAFF
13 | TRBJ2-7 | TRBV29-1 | CSTSGTGVGEQYF
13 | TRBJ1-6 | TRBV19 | CASTGEYNSPLHF
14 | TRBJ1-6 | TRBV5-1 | CASSPPLDNSPLHF
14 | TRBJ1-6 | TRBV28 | CASSFGVTNSPLHF
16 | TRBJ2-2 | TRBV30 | CAWSTLASGSTGELFF
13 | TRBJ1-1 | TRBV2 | CASRRTGGSGAFF
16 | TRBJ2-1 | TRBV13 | CASSFRLQASYNEQFF
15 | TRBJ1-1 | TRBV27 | CASSAWTGAYTEAFF
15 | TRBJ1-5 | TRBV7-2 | CASSLSGGNNQPQHF
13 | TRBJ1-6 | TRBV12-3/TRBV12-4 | CASSLHTNSPLHF
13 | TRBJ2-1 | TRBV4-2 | CASSQGRLYEQFF
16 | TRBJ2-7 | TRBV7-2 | CASSLSSGDSSYEQYF
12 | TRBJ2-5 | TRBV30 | CAWARPPETQYF
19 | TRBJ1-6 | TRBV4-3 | CASSQERGQDYYINSPLHF
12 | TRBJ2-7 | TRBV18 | CASSPKASEQYF
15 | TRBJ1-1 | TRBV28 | CASSYAWQGITEAFF
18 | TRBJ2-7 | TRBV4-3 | CASSQDPLQAGVGYEQYF
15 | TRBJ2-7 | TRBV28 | CASSLAGLATYEQYF
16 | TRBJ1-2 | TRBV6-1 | CASSDDERGRRGGYTF
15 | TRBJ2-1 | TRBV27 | CASHVFSGSYNEQFF
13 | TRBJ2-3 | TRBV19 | CATTSGKGDTQYF
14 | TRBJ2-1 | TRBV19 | CASSISGRAREQFF